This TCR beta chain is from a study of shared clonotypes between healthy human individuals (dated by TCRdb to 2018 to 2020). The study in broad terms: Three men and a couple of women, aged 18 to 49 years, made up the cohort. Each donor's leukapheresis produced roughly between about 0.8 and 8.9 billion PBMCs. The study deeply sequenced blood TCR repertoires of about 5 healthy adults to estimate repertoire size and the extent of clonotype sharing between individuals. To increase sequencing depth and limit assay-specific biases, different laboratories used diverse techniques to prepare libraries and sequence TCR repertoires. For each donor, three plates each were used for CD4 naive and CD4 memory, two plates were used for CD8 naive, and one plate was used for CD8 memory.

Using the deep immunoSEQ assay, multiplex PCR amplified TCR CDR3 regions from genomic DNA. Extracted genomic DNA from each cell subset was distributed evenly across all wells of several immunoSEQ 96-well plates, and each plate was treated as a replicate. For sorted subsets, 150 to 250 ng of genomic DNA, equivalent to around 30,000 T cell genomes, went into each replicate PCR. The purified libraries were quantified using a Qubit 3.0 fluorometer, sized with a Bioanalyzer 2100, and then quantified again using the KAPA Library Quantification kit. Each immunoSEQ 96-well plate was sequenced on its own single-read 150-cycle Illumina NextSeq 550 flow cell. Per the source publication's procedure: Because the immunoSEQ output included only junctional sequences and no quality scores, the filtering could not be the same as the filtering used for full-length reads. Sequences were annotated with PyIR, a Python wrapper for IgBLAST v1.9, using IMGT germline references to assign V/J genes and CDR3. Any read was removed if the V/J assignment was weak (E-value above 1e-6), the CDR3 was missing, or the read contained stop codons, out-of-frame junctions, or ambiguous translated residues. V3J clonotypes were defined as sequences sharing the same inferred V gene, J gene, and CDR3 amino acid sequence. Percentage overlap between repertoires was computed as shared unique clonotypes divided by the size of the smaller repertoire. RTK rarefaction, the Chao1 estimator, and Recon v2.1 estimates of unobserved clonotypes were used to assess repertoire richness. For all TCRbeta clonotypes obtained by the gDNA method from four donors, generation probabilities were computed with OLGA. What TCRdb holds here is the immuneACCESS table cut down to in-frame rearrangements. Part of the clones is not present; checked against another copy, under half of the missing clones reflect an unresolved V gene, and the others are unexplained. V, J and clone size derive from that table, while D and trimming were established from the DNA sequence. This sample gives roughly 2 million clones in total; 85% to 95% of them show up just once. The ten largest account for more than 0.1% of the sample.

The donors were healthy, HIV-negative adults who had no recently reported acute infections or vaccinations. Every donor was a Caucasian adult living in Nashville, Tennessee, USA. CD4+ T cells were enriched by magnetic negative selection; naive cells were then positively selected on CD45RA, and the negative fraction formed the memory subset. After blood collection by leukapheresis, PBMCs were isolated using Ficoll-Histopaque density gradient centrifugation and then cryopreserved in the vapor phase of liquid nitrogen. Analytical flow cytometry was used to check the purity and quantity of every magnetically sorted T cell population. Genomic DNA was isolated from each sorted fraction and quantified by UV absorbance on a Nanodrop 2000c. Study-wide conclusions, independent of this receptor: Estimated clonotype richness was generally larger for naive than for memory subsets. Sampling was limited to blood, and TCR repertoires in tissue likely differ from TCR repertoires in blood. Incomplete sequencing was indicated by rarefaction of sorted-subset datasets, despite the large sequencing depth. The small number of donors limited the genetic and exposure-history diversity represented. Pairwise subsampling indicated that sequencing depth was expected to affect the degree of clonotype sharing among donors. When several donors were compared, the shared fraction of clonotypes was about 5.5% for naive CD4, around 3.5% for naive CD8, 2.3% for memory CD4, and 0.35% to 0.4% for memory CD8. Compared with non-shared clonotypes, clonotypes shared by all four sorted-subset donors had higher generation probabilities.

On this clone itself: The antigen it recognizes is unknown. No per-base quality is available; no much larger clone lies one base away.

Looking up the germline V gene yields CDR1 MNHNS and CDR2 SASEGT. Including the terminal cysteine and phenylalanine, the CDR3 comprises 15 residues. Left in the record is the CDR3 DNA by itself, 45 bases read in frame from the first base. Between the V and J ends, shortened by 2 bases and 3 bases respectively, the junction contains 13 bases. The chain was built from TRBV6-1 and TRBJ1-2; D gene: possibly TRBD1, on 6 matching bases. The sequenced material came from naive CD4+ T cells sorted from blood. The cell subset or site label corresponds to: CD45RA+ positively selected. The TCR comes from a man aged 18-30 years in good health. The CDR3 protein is CASSELAGAYYGYTF. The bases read TGTGCCAGCAGTGAACTCGCAGGGGCATACTATGGCTACACCTTC.